The entry below gives a single T cell receptor (beta chain) sequence along with its context. Its cognate antigen is unknown. The data were obtained in a study of shared clonotypes between healthy human individuals. Study in general: Each donor had three CD4 naive, three CD4 memory, two CD8 naive and one CD8 memory plate. Overall study findings and caveats: As a rule, naive subsets had a larger estimated richness than memory subsets.

Each of the donors was a healthy adult who was HIV-negative and had not had a recent acute infection or vaccination. Sequenced by immunoSEQ multiplex PCR; TCRdb stores in-frame clones only, minus some. Of about 1,500,000 clones listed, 96% are singletons. The germline V and J ends were trimmed by 1 base and 7 bases, with 14 bases remaining between them. The CDR3 is 14 residues long. Germline CDR1 SGHRS, CDR2 YFSETQ. Sequencing used naive CD4+ T cells sorted from blood. Subset here: CD45RA+ positively selected. This clonotype was obtained from a man under 40 in good health. The chain uses TRBV5-1 and TRBJ1-2, with TRBD1 as a possible D gene (5 bases). CDR3 DNA: TGCGCCAGCAGCTTGATTGACAGCGGAGGTGGCTACACCTTC. It codes for CASSLIDSGGGYTF.